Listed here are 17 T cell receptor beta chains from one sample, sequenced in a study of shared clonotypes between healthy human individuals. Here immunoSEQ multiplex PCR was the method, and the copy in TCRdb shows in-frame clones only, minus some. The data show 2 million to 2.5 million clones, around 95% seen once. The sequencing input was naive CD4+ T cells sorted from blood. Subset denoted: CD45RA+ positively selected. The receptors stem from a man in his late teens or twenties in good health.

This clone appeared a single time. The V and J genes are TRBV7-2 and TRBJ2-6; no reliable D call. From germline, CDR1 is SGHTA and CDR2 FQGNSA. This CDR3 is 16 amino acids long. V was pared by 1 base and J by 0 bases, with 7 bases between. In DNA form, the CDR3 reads TGTGCCAGCAGCTTAGAAGTTGTCTCTGGGGCCAACGTCCTGACTTTC. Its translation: CASSLEVVSGANVLTF. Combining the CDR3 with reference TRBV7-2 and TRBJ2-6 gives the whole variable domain GAGVSQSPSNKVTEKGKDVELRCDPISGHTALYWYRQSLGQGLEFLIYFQGNSAPDKSGLPSDRFSAERTGGSVSTLTIQRTQQEDSAVYLCASSLEVVSGANVLTFGAGSRLTVL.

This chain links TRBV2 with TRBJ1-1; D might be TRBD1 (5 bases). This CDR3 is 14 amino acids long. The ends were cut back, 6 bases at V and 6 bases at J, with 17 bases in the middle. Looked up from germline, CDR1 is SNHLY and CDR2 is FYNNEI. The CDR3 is CASSNPSQGSEAFF. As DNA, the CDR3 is TGTGCCAGCAGCAATCCGTCCCAGGGATCTGAAGCTTTCTTT.

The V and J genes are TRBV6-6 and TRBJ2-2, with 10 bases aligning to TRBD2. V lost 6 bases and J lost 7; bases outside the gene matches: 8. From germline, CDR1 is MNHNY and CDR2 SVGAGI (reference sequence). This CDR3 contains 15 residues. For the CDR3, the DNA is TGTGCCAGCAGCTCTCTAGCGGGGGTCGGCGGGGAGCTGTTTTTT. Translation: CASSSLAGVGGELFF.

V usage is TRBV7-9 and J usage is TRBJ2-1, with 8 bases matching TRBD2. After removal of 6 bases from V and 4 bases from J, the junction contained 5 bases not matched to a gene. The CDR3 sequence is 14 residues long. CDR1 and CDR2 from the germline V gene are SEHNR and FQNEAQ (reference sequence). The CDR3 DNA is TGTGCCAGCAGGGAAGCGGGGGTGTACAATGAGCAGTTCTTC. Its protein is CASREAGVYNEQFF.

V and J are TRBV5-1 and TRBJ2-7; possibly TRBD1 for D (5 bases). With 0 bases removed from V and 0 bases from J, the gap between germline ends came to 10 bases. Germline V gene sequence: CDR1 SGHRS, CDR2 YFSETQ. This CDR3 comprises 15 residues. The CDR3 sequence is CASSLGTSFSYEQYF. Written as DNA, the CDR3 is TGCGCCAGCAGCTTGGGGACATCCTTCTCCTACGAGCAGTACTTC.

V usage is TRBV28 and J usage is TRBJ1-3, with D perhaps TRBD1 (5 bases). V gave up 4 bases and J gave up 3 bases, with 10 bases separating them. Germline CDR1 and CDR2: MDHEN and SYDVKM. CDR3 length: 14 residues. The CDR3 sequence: CASSSGAVGNTIYF. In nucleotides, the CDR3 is TGTGCCAGCAGTTCCGGGGCAGTTGGAAACACCATATATTTT.

The DNA of the CDR3 is TGCGCCAGCAGCCAACGGGAAGGGGGAGGCGAAAAACTGTTTTTT. Protein sequence: CASSQREGGGEKLFF. This rearrangement joins TRBV4-1 to TRBJ1-4; weak D call: TRBD1 (6 bases). The V gene's germline CDR1 is MGHRA and CDR2 YSYEKL. The V end lost 2 bases, the J end lost 8 bases, and 15 bases lay between the germline ends. The CDR3 length is 15 residues.

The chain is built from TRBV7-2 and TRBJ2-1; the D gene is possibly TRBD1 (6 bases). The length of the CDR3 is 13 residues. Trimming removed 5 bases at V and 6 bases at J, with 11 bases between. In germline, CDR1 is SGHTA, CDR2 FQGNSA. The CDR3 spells CASSPGQLNEQFF. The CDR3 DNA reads TGTGCCAGCAGCCCAGGACAGCTCAATGAGCAGTTCTTC.

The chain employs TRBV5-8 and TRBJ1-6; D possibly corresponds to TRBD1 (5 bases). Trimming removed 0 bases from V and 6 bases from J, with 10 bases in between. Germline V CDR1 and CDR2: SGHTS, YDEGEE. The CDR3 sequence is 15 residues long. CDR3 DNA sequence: TGTGCCAGCAGCTTGGTCAGGGCCCTTAATTCACCCCTCCACTTT. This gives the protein CASSLVRALNSPLHF.

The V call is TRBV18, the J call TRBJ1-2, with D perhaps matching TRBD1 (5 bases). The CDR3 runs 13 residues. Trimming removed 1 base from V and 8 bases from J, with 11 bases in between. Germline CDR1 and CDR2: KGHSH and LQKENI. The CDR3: CASSPLDGGGYTF. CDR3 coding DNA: TGTGCCAGCTCACCACTGGATGGGGGAGGCTACACCTTC.

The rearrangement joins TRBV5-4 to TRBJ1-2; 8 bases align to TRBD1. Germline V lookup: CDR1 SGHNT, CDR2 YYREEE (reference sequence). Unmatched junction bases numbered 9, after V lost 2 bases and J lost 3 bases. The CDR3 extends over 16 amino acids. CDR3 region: CASSFYRGQGDYGYTF. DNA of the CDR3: TGTGCCAGCAGCTTTTACAGAGGACAGGGAGACTATGGCTACACCTTC.

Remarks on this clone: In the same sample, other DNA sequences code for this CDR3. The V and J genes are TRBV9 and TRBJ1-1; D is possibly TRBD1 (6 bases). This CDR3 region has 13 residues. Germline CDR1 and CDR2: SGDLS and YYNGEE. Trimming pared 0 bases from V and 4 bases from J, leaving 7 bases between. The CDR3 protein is CASSVATGTEAFF. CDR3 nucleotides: TGTGCCAGCAGCGTAGCGACAGGCACTGAAGCTTTCTTT. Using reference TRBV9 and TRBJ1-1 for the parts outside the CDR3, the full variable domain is DSGVTQTPKHLITATGQRVTLRCSPRSGDLSVYWYQQSLDQGLQFLIQYYNGEERAKGNILERFSAQQFPDLHSELNLSSLELGDSALYFCASSVATGTEAFFGQGTRLTVV.

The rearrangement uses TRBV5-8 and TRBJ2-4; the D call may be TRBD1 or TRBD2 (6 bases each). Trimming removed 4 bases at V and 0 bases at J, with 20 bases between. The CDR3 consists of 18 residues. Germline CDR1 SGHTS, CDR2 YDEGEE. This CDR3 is CASSPGDIETLAKNIQYF. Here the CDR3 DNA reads TGTGCCAGCAGCCCGGGGGACATCGAGACCTTAGCCAAAAACATTCAGTACTTC. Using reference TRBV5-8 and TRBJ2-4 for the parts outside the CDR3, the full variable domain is EAGVTQSPTHLIKTRGQQATLRCSPISGHTSVYWYQQALGLGLQFLLWYDEGEERNRGNFPPRFSGRQFPNYSSELNVNALELEDSALYLCASSPGDIETLAKNIQYFGAGTRLSVL.

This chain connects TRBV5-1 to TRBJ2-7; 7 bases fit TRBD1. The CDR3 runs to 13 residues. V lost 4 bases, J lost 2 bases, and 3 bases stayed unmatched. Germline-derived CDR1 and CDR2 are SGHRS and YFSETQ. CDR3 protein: CASSKGTAYEQYF. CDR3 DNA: TGCGCCAGCAGCAAGGGGACAGCCTACGAGCAGTACTTC.

CDR3 nucleotides: TGTGCCAGCAGCTTAGGGCCGGAAATCACAGATACGCAGTATTTT. The encoded protein is CASSLGPEITDTQYF. This chain links TRBV7-2 with TRBJ2-3; no clear D gene. V was trimmed by 1 base and J by 2 bases, leaving 10 bases between them. The CDR3 extends over 15 amino acids. The germline gives CDR1 SGHTA, CDR2 FQGNSA.

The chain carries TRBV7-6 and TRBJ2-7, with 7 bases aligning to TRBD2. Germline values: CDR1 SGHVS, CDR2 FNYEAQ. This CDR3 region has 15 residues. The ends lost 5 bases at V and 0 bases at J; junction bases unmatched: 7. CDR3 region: CASSPRRGYSYEQYF. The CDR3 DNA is TGTGCCAGCAGCCCTCGGCGGGGGTACTCCTACGAGCAGTACTTC.

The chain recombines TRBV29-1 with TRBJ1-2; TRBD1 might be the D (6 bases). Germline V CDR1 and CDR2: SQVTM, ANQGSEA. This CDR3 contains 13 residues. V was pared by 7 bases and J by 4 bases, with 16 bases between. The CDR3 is CSAGLPTGYGYTF. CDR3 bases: TGCAGCGCCGGATTACCGACAGGCTATGGCTACACCTTC.